This T cell receptor (beta chain) appears in the sequencing data of a study of T cells in Graves' hyperthyroidism and ophthalmopathy (dated by TCRdb to between 2019 and 2020). For context, the study as a whole: Peripheral blood samples were taken at initial diagnosis, before any treatment was given. After blood sampling, hyperthyroidism patients were treated with methimazole at a starting dose of 30 mg daily, and ophthalmopathy patients were treated with high-dose intravenous methylprednisolone. An independent validation cohort of fewer than 20 hyperthyroidism patients and more than 15 patients who later progressed to ophthalmopathy tested prospective prediction of ophthalmopathy. For training and testing, the 100 or so patients in the discovery cohort were randomly divided in a 7:3 ratio. In addition, the study compared T-cell repertoires in thyroid tissue and in blood from several Graves' hyperthyroidism patients. To identify distinguishing TCR V-J signatures, a discovery cohort of some 100 patients was used, comprising fewer than 45 with Graves' ophthalmopathy and some 60 with stable Graves' hyperthyroidism. The paper reports TCR Vbeta CDR3 sequencing of roughly 140 peripheral blood samples: approximately 41 ophthalmopathy, around 80 hyperthyroidism and around 17 progressor patients. Study-level results and caveats: Blood samples also contained most of the expanded thyroid clonotypes (frequency above 0.001), which suggests that blood repertoires may reflect thyroid immune responses. In cross-validation, a model built on a 13 V-J signature told ophthalmopathy apart from stable hyperthyroidism with less than 90% sensitivity and approximately 84% specificity, and in testing the same model reached 80%/75%. In validation, the model predicted progression to ophthalmopathy with approximately 71% sensitivity and roughly 72% specificity, a median of about 6 months before onset. No statistical method was used to fix the sample size in advance, and group allocation was not hidden from the investigators.

A patient counted as having stable Graves' hyperthyroidism if no progression to ophthalmopathy occurred over 18 months of follow-up. The hyperthyroidism patients were between 18 and 65 years old and newly diagnosed, with a disease duration of less than 2 months. Patients with uncontrolled infections, other autoimmune diseases, pregnancy or lactation were excluded. Diagnoses were established on the basis of clinical symptoms, serum thyroxine and TRAb, thyroid ultrasound, and orbital computed tomography. PBMCs were isolated from 7.5 to 10 ml of fresh peripheral blood by Ficoll-Paque density gradient centrifugation. Total RNA was extracted with Trizol reagent, and quality was checked on an Agilent 2100 Bioanalyzer. This clonotype was recorded many times. Its antigen remains undetermined. No much larger clone exists at a distance of one base, and base qualities are not known. At the junction V is shortened by 0 bases and J by 5 bases, with 10 bases in between. Its CDR3 holds 14 amino acids, cysteine through phenylalanine. Only the CDR3 portion is preserved as DNA: 42 bases, with reading frame beginning at the first base. For CDR1 and CDR2, the germline V gene lists SGHDT and YYEEEE.

The TCR beta CDR3 regions were amplified from the RNA transcripts. The first round of RT-PCR for the TCR CDR3 was performed with the HTBI primer set and the Qiagen OneStep RT-PCR kit. The libraries were constructed in a second round of multiplex PCR and then size-selected and purified. Paired-end sequencing of the libraries was performed with 100 bp reads on an Illumina HiSeq2000. In the paper's pipeline: SOAPnuke was used to process the raw data, throwing out any read that contained adapters or uncalled bases, had a mean Phred below 15, or lacked an exact constant-primer or identifier match. COPE v1.2.5 was used to merge the high-quality paired reads, and each unique nucleotide sequence was defined as a clonotype. MiTCR v1.1 was used to align the clonotypes against IMGT TRBV, TRBD and TRBJ reference segments. Analysis was restricted to V-J combinations with a frequency above 0.0001, which covered about 99% of repertoires. A TCS score was defined as the ratio between F50 (clonal expansion) and ExV (chaos), using BLOSUM62-based TCRdist between CDR3 peptides within each V-J. Welch's t-statistics and random forest reduced around 520 V-J features to roughly 13, which were used in a naive Bayes classifier (R e1071). TCRdb applied fastp at Q25 and MiXCR to the public reads, then kept only in-frame beta chains. Identical CDR3 proteins give one entry, which carries the most common genes and DNA. Clone size and V and J calls follow TCRdb, not the original study. The sample profile shows over 200,000 distinct CDR3 sequences; 18% of them were found once. Around 47% of the sample belongs to the ten largest clones.

The chain is assembled from TRBV5-6 and TRBJ2-3, with a weak D call of TRBD1 (5 bases match). This clonotype was sampled from a middle-aged man with Graves' hyperthyroidism. Material for sequencing was blood. The CDR3 reads as follows: CASSLGGAEDTQYF. The DNA is TGTGCCAGCAGCTTGGGTGGGGCAGAAGATACGCAGTATTTT.